This T cell receptor (beta chain) was sequenced in a study of T-cell memory formation after mild COVID-19. Study-wide background: Clusters were largely donor specific. Whole-study findings and limits: Clones contracting over day 15 to 85 were CD4/CD8 balanced, with later expanders leaning CD4+. Day 37-peaking second-wave clones had unconfirmed SARS-CoV-2 specificity. There were some responding clones in pre-infection memory, which suggested that cross-reactive memory had joined.

Germline assignment: CDR1 SQVTM and CDR2 ANQGSEA. The CDR3 length is 13 residues. The germline V and J ends were trimmed by 7 bases and 3 bases, with 15 bases remaining between them. Comment on this clonotype: Its matching antigen is unknown.

One entry per CDR3 protein, called by TCRdb with MiXCR from the 5' RACE reads. Found here are fewer than 450,000 distinct CDR3 sequences, under 25% of them singletons; the top ten hold approximately 13%. The origin of this receptor is an adult woman who had mild COVID-19 (a few samples of this study predate the infection). Cell type and time point are not known. The sequenced sample consisted of PBMCs or a T cell subset sorted from them (not recorded which). This rearrangement joins TRBV29-1 to TRBJ1-2, with D hard to call. CDR3 DNA sequence: TGCAGCGGTCAGACGGGTAGAGACTATGGCTACACCTTC. Amino acid sequence: CSGQTGRDYGYTF.